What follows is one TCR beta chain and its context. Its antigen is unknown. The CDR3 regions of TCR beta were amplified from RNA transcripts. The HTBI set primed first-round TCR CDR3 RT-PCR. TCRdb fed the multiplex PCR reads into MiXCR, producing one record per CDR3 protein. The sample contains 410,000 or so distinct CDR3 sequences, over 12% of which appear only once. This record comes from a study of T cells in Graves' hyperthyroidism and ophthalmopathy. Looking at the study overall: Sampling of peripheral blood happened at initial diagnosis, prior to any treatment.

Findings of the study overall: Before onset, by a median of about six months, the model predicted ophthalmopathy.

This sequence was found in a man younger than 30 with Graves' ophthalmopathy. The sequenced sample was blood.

The DNA of the CDR3 is TGCAGTGCTAGATCTGGAGGGGAATCCTACAATGAGCAGTTCTTC. Protein: CSARSGGESYNEQFF. This chain links TRBV20-1 with TRBJ2-1; maybe TRBD2 (6 bases). The CDR3 is 15 residues long. V was clipped by 2 bases and J by 1 base, with 12 bases between them. Germline V lookup: CDR1 DFQATT, CDR2 SNEGSKA (reference sequence).